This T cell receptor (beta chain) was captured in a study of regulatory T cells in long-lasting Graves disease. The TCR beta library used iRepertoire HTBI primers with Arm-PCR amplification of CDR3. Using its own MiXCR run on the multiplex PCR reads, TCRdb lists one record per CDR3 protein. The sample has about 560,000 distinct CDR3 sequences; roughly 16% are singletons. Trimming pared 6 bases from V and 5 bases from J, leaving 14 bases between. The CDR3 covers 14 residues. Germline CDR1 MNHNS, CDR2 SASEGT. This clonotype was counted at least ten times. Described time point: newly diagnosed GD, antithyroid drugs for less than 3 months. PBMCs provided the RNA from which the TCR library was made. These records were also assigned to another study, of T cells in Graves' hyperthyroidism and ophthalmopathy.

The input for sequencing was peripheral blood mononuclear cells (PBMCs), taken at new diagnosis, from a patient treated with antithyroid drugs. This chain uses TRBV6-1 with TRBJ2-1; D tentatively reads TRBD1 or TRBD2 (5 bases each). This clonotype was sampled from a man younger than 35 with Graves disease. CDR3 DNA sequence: TGTGCCAGCAGCCAAGGGACGTTGCACAATGAGCAGTTCTTC. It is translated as CASSQGTLHNEQFF.